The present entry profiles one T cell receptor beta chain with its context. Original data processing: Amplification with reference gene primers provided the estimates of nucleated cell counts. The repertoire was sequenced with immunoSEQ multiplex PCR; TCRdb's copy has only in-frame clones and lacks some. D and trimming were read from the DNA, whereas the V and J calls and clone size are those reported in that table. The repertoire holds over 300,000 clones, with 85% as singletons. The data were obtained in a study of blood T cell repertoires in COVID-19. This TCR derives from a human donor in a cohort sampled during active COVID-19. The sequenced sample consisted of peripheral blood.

CDR3 loop: CASSPLGQSSYEQYF. CDR3 in DNA: TGTGCCAGCAGTCCTTTGGGCCAGAGCTCCTACGAGCAGTACTTC. J is TRBJ2-7 and V is TRBV28; D ambiguous. Germline V gives CDR1 MDHEN, CDR2 SYDVKM. The CDR3 contains 15 residues. The V and J ends lost 5 bases and 0 bases respectively, with 14 bases between them.